This TCR beta chain originates from a study of cytomegalovirus exposure and HLA in healthy donors. Study-level findings and limits: In an earlier analysis, about 87% or about 30%: the productive usage of most TCR beta V segments. Cytomegalovirus-associated status was assigned to about 170 TCR beta chains.

Trimming cost V 4 bases and J 2 bases; bases outside gene matches: 4. The CDR3 is 15 residues long. Germline V gives CDR1 SGHAT, CDR2 FQNNGV. It was with 60 Vbeta and 13 Jbeta primers that the PCR ran. In the study's own analysis: The count from a later analysis was some 76 million unique TCR beta chains, approximately 9.9 million of them shared. Assay used: immunoSEQ multiplex PCR; TCRdb lists only in-frame clones, some missing. V, J and clone size are taken as reported in that table, and D and trimming were inferred from the DNA itself. The table includes roughly 250,000 clones, about 83% detected once. A note on this clone: Its specificity is not known.

Material: PBMCs. The TCR sequence derives from a woman aged 40 to 50 in good health and CMV-seropositive. The V gene is TRBV11-2, the J gene TRBJ2-7; 11 positions match TRBD1. In DNA form, the CDR3 reads TGTGCCAGCAGCTGGGGGACAGGGGGGACCTACGAGCAGTACTTC. It specifies CASSWGTGGTYEQYF.